This is a list of T cell receptor beta chains from one sample in a study of beta chain features in type 1 diabetes. Libraries were prepared by immunoSEQ multiplex PCR; TCRdb keeps only in-frame clonotypes and omits some of them. In the table there are 350,000 to 450,000 clones, about 15% of which are singletons. Sequenced input: naive CD4+ T cells from blood. These receptors all come from a man between 25 and 39 years old in good health. The CDR3 runs from the conserved cysteine through the conserved F or W. The D gene is left open where the match is weak. Expanded clones get a size class; other rows say once, few or many, or leave the size out.

V gene: TRBV6-5; J gene: TRBJ2-7; clone size: few; D gene: TRBD2; CDR3 DNA: TGTGCCAGCAGATTTAGGGGACTAGTCCGGGTCGAGCAGTACTTC; CDR3 protein: CASRFRGLVRVEQYF
V gene: TRBV30; J gene: TRBJ1-4; clone size: few; D gene: TRBD1; CDR3 DNA: TGTGCCTGGAGTCAGAGACAGGGCGGTGGAAAACTGTTTTTT; CDR3 protein: CAWSQRQGGGKLFF
V gene: TRBV6-1; J gene: TRBJ2-5; clone size: .; D gene: .; CDR3 DNA: TGTGCCAGCTACGGACAGGCGGGGGAGACCCAGTACTTC; CDR3 protein: CASYGQAGETQYF
V gene: TRBV29-1; J gene: TRBJ1-2; clone size: .; D gene: .; CDR3 DNA: TGCAGCGCACTAGGGGATGGCTACACCTTC; CDR3 protein: CSALGDGYTF
V gene: TRBV6-5; J gene: TRBJ2-1; clone size: .; D gene: .; CDR3 DNA: TGTGCCAGCAGCCCCGGGCCGATTGGGAAGCAGTTCTTC; CDR3 protein: CASSPGPIGKQFF
V gene: TRBV7-2; J gene: TRBJ2-2; clone size: .; D gene: .; CDR3 DNA: TGTGCCAGCAGCAGACTAGAAGTCGGGGAGCTGTTTTTT; CDR3 protein: CASSRLEVGELFF
V gene: TRBV4-1; J gene: TRBJ1-6; clone size: .; D gene: .; CDR3 DNA: TGCGCCAGCAGCCCGGGCGTGGCTGGTCTTAGCAATAATTCACCCCTCCACTTT; CDR3 protein: CASSPGVAGLSNNSPLHF
V gene: TRBV7-2; J gene: TRBJ2-3; clone size: .; D gene: .; CDR3 DNA: TGTGCCAGCAGCGTCAGAGACACAGATACGCAGTATTTT; CDR3 protein: CASSVRDTDTQYF
V gene: TRBV4-3; J gene: TRBJ2-2; clone size: .; D gene: .; CDR3 DNA: TGCGCCAGCAGCCAAGACGGTCAGCGGACCCGACGGGAGCTGTTTTTT; CDR3 protein: CASSQDGQRTRRELFF
V gene: TRBV6-5; J gene: TRBJ2-2; clone size: .; D gene: .; CDR3 DNA: TGTGCCAGCAGCCCCGTCGGAGGGACCGGGGAGCTGTTCTTT; CDR3 protein: CASSPVGGTGELFF
V gene: TRBV4-3; J gene: TRBJ2-7; clone size: .; D gene: .; CDR3 DNA: TGCGCCAGCAGCCAAGAACTGGGGCCCGAGCAGTACTTC; CDR3 protein: CASSQELGPEQYF
V gene: TRBV6-5; J gene: TRBJ1-6; clone size: .; D gene: .; CDR3 DNA: TGTGCCAGCAGCCCCGGGACCGGAGTTTCACCCCTCCACTTT; CDR3 protein: CASSPGTGVSPLHF
V gene: TRBV13; J gene: TRBJ1-1; clone size: few; D gene: .; CDR3 DNA: TGTGCCAGCAGCTTAGTTTTAGGGTTTCTGTTAGGAGCTTTCTTT; CDR3 protein: CASSLVLGFLLGAFF
V gene: TRBV5-1; J gene: TRBJ1-1; clone size: .; D gene: .; CDR3 DNA: TGCGCCAGCAGCTTGGATACAGACCTGAACACTGAAGCTTTCTTT; CDR3 protein: CASSLDTDLNTEAFF
V gene: TRBV7-9; J gene: TRBJ1-1; clone size: .; D gene: .; CDR3 DNA: TGTGCCGGGGCGACCTCTCCTGAAGCTTTCTTT; CDR3 protein: CAGATSPEAFF
V gene: TRBV4-1; J gene: TRBJ2-3; clone size: once; D gene: TRBD2; CDR3 DNA: TGCGCCAGCAGCCGAAAGACTAGCGGGGGAACAGATACGCAGTATTTT; CDR3 protein: CASSRKTSGGTDTQYF
V gene: TRBV7-9; J gene: TRBJ1-2; clone size: .; D gene: TRBD1; CDR3 DNA: TGTGCCAGCAGCCCTCTCCGGGACAGTCACTATGGCTACACCTTC; CDR3 protein: CASSPLRDSHYGYTF
V gene: TRBV7-8; J gene: TRBJ2-7; clone size: .; D gene: .; CDR3 DNA: TGTGCCAGCAGCTTAATACGTTCCTACGAGCAGTACTTC; CDR3 protein: CASSLIRSYEQYF
V gene: TRBV9; J gene: TRBJ2-3; clone size: few; D gene: .; CDR3 DNA: TGTGCCAGCAGCGCCCGGGGGGCCGGGGTTGATACGCAGTATTTT; CDR3 protein: CASSARGAGVDTQYF
V gene: TRBV9; J gene: TRBJ2-3; clone size: .; D gene: TRBD2; CDR3 DNA: TGTGCCAGCAGCCCAGAGAGCGGGGGGACAGATACGCAGTATTTT; CDR3 protein: CASSPESGGTDTQYF
V gene: TRBV25-1; J gene: TRBJ2-4; clone size: few; D gene: .; CDR3 DNA: TGTGCCAGCAGTGACAGACACGGGACTTTGGGAAACATTCAGTACTTC; CDR3 protein: CASSDRHGTLGNIQYF
V gene: TRBV7-6; J gene: TRBJ2-1; clone size: .; D gene: TRBD2; CDR3 DNA: TGTGCCAGCAGCTTAGCGCTAGCGGGAGGATTGAATGAGCAGTTCTTC; CDR3 protein: CASSLALAGGLNEQFF
V gene: TRBV4-3; J gene: TRBJ2-3; clone size: few; D gene: .; CDR3 DNA: TGCGCCAGCAGCCAAGCGGGCACAGATACGCAGTATTTT; CDR3 protein: CASSQAGTDTQYF